This TCR beta chain came from a study of blood T cell repertoires in COVID-19. On the study more broadly: The United States, Italy and Spain were the sources of the acute and convalescent COVID-19 samples.

Methods used by the authors: Estimation of nucleated cell counts was performed using reference gene primer amplification. The repertoire was sequenced with immunoSEQ multiplex PCR; TCRdb's copy has only in-frame clones and lacks some. That table is the source of V, J and clone size, and D and trimming were worked out from the DNA. Of about 140,000 clones detected, 80% to 85% appear once; the ten largest clones hold roughly 5%. V was trimmed by 4 bases and J by 5 bases, leaving 14 bases between them. This CDR3 is 14 amino acids long. CDR1 and CDR2 (germline): SGHTA, FQGNSA. Participants, about 18 to 95 years old, spanned under 30 US areas.

The chain has TRBV7-2 and TRBJ2-5, with a weak D call TRBD1 (6 bases). The sequence derives from a man in his sixties or seventies who had been exposed to COVID-19. The sequenced sample was PBMCs or T cells enriched from blood (not recorded which). CDR3 region: CASSYNRAVETQYF. The DNA for the CDR3 is TGTGCCAGCAGCTACAACAGGGCGGTCGAGACCCAGTACTTC.